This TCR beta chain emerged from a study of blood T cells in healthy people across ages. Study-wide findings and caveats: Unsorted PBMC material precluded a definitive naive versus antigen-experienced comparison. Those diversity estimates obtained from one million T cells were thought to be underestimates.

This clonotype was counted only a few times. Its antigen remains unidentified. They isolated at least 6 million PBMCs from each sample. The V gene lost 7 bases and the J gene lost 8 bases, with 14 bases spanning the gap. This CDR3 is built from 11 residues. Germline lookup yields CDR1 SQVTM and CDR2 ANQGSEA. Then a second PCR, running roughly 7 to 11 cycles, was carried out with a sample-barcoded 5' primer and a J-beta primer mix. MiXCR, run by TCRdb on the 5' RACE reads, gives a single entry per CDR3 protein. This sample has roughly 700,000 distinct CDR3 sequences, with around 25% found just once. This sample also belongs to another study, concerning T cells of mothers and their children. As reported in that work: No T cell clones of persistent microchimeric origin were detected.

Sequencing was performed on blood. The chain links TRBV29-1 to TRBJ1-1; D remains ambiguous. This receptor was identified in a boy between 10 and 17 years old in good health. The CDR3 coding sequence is TGCAGCGCCCTTCCCGTATCCGAAGCTTTCTTT. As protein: CSALPVSEAFF.